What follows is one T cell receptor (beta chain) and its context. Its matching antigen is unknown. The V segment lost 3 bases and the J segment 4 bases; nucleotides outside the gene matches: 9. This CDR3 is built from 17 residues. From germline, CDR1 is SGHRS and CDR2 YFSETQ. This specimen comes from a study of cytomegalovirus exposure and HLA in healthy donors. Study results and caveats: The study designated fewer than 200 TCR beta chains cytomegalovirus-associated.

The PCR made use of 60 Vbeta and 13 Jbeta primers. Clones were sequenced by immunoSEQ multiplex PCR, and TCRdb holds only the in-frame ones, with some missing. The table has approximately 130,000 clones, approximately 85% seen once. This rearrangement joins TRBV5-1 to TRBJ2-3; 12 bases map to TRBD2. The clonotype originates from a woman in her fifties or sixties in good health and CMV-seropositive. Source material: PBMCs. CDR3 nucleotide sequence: TGCGCCAGCAGCTCCAGACTAGCGGGAGTGAGCCCAGATACGCAGTATTTT. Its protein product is CASSSRLAGVSPDTQYF. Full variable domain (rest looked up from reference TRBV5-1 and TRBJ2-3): KAGVTQTPRYLIKTRGQQVTLSCSPISGHRSVSWYQQTPGQGLQFLFEYFSETQRNKGNFPGRFSGRQFSNSRSEMNVSTLELGDSALYLCASSSRLAGVSPDTQYFGPGTRLTVL.